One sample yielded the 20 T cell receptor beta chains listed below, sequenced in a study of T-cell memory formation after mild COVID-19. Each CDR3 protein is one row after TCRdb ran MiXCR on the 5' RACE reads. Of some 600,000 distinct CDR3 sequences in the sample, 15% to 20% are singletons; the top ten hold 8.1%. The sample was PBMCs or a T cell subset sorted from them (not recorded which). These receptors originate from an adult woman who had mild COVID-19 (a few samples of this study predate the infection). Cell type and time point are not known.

The CDR3 loop reads CASSPGAPLYNEQFF. CDR3 sequence (DNA): TGCGCCAGCAGCCCGGGGGCCCCCCTATACAATGAGCAGTTCTTC. This chain joins TRBV5-1 and TRBJ2-1; the D call may be TRBD1 or TRBD2 (6 bases each). The CDR3 has 15 amino acids. Trimming shortened V by 4 bases and J by 4 bases, and 15 bases separated the two germline ends. CDR1 SGHRS and CDR2 YFSETQ come from the germline V gene.

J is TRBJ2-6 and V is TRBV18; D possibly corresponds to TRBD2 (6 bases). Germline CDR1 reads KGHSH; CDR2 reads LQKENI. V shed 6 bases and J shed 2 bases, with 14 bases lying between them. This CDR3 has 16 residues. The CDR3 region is CASSSTAGTGANVLTF. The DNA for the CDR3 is TGTGCCAGCTCTTCCACCGCGGGGACTGGGGCCAACGTCCTGACTTTC.

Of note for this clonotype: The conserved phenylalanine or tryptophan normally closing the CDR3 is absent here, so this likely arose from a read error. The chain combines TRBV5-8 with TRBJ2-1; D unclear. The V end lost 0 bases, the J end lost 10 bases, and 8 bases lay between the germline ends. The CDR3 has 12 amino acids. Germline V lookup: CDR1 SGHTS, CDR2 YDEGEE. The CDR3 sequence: CASSLVGHEQFP. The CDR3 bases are TGTGCCAGCAGCTTGGTGGGTCACGAGCAGTTCCCC.

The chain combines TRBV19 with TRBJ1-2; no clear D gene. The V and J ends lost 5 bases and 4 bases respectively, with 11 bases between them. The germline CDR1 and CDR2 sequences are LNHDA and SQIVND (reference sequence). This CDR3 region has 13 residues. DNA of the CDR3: TGTGCCAGTAGTCCCTGGACGGGCTATGGCTACACCTTC. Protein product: CASSPWTGYGYTF.

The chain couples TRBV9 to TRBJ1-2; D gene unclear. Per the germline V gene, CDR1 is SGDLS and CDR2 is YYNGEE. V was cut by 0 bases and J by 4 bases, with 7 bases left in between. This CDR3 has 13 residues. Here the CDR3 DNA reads TGTGCCAGCAGCGTAGGGGATGGCTATGGCTACACCTTC. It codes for CASSVGDGYGYTF.

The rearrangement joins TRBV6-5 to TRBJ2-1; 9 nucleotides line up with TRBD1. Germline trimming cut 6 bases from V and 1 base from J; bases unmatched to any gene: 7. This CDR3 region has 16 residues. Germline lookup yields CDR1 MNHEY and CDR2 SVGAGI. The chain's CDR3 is CASRRSGTGSYNEQFF. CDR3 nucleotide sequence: TGTGCCAGCAGGAGATCCGGGACAGGGTCCTACAATGAGCAGTTCTTC.

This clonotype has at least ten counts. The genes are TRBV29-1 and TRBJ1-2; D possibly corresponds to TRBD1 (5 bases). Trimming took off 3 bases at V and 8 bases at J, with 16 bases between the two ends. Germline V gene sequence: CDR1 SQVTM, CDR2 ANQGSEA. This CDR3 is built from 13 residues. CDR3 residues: CSVESGRGDGYTF. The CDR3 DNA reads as TGCAGCGTTGAGAGCGGGAGGGGAGACGGCTACACCTTC.

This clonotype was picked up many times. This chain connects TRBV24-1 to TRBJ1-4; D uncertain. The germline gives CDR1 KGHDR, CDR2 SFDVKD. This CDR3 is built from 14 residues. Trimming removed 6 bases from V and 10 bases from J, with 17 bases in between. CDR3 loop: CATSSSGTDGKLFF. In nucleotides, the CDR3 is TGTGCCACCAGTTCCTCAGGTACCGACGGAAAACTGTTTTTT.

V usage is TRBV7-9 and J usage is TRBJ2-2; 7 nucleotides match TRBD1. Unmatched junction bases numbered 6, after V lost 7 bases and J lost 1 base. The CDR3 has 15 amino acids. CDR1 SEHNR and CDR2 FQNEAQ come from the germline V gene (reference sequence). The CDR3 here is CASTTGTENTGELFF. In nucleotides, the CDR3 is TGTGCCAGCACTACCGGGACAGAGAACACCGGGGAGCTGTTTTTT.

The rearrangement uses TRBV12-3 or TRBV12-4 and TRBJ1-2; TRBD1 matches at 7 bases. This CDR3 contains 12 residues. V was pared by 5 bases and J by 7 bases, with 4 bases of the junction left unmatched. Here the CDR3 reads CASSVGGSGYTF. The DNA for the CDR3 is TGTGCCAGCAGTGTAGGGGGCTCTGGCTACACCTTC.

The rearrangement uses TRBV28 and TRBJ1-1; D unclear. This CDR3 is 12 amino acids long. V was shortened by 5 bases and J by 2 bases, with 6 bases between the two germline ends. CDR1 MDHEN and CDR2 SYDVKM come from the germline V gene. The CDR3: CASSTSNTEAFF. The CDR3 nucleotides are TGTGCCAGCAGTACCTCCAACACTGAAGCTTTCTTT.

This CDR3 reads CASSFGRQPQHF. The CDR3 nucleotides read TGTGCCAGCAGCTTCGGACGGCAGCCCCAGCATTTT. The chain recombines TRBV5-6 with TRBJ1-5; D gene uncertain. Germline-derived CDR1 and CDR2 are SGHDT and YYEEEE. The CDR3 consists of 12 residues. V lost 2 bases to trimming and J lost 7 bases, with 7 bases between them.

CDR3 protein: CASSKDGNTEAFF. As DNA, the CDR3 is TGTGCCAGCAGCAAAGATGGTAACACTGAAGCTTTCTTT. This chain joins TRBV21-1 and TRBJ1-1. TRBV21-1 is described as a pseudogene. This CDR3 spans 13 amino acids.

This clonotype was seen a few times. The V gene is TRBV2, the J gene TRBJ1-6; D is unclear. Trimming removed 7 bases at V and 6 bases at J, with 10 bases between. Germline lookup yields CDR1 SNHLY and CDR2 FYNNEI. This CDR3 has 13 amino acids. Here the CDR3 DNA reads TGTGCCAGCATACCCAGCCTTAATTCACCCCTCCACTTT. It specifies CASIPSLNSPLHF.

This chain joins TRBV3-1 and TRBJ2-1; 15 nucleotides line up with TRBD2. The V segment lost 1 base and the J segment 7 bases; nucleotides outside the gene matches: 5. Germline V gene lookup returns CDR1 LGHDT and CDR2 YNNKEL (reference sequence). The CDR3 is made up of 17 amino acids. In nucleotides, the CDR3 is TGTGCCAGCAGCCAAGGAGGAGGGACTAGCGGGAGGAATGAGCAGTTCTTC. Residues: CASSQGGGTSGRNEQFF.

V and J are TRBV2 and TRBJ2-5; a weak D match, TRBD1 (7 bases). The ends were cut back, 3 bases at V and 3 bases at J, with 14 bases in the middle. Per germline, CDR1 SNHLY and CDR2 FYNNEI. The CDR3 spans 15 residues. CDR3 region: CASSEGGGTEETQYF. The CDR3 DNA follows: TGTGCCAGCAGTGAGGGAGGAGGGACAGAAGAGACCCAGTACTTC.

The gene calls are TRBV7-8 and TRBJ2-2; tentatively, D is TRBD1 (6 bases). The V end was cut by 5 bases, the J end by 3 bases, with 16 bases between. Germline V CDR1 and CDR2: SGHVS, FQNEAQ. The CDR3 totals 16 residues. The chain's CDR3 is CASSLKAGVYTGELFF. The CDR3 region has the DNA TGTGCCAGCAGCCTAAAAGCAGGGGTCTACACCGGGGAGCTGTTTTTT.

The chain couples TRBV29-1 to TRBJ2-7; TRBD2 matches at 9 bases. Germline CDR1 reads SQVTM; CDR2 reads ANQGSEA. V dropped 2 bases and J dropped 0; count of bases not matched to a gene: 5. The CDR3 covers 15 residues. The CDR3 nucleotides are TGCAGCGTTGAACTAGCGGGGCTTAGCTCCTACGAGCAGTACTTC. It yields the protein CSVELAGLSSYEQYF.

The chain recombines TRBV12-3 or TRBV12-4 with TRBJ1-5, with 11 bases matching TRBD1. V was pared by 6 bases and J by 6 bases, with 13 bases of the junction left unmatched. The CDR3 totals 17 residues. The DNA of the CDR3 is TGTGCCAGCAGCCCGGGACAGGGGGGTCAACGTAGTCAGCCCCAGCATTTT. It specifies CASSPGQGGQRSQPQHF.

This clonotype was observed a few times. This chain's CDR3 is CSARAATGALYGYTF. As DNA, the CDR3 is TGCAGTGCTAGAGCCGCCACAGGGGCCCTCTATGGCTACACCTTC. The V and J genes are TRBV20-1 and TRBJ1-2; 7 positions match TRBD1. V shed 1 base and J 4 bases; nucleotides not matched to a gene: 9. CDR3 length: 15 amino acids. CDR1 is DFQATT, CDR2 SNEGSKA, per germline (reference sequence).